One sample yielded the 10 T cell receptor beta chains listed below, sequenced in a study of T-cell reconstitution after alpha-beta-depleted transplantation in children (dated by TCRdb to the mid-2010s). The sample's treatment or condition, from its label and the paper: allogeneic hematopoietic cell transplantation with graft depleted of TCRalphabeta T cells and CD19 B cells. The library was obtained by PCR. Sequencing instrument: Illumina HiSeq 2500. TCR libraries were prepared with molecular barcoding, using unique molecular identifiers to normalize TCRbeta repertoire quantification. The public reads were quality trimmed at Q25 with fastp and then assembled into clones with MiXCR by TCRdb, keeping productive beta chains. Every distinct CDR3 protein forms one entry, paired with its most common genes and DNA. The sample has fewer than 750,000 distinct CDR3 sequences on record, 23% of them singletons. The ten largest clonotypes hold roughly 14% of the sample.

This sample comprised PBMCs, mostly from graft donor cells, obtained 360 days after TCRalphabeta/CD19-depleted stem cell transplant. Receptors were obtained from a boy younger than two who had a stem cell transplant for acute myeloid leukemia, so the T cells may come from the graft donor.

This clonotype showed up many times. The chain is built from TRBV10-3 and TRBJ2-5; a possible D gene is TRBD2 (5 bases). Looked up from germline, CDR1 is ENHRY and CDR2 is SYGVKD. V lost 0 bases, J lost 4 bases, and 12 bases lay in between. The CDR3 has 15 amino acids. This CDR3 reads CAISESELERETQYF. The DNA of the CDR3 is TGTGCCATCAGTGAGTCCGAACTAGAGAGAGAGACCCAGTACTTC.

The chain uses TRBV21-1 and TRBJ2-1; the DNA was not used to check the table's D call, TRBD1. TRBV21-1 is a recognized pseudogene. The CDR3 runs to 16 residues. In DNA form, the CDR3 reads TGTGCCAGCAGCAAAGGTCGCGGGGGACCCAACAATGAGCAGTTCTTC. Translation: CASSKGRGGPNNEQFF.

This clonotype was seen many times. CDR3 nucleotide sequence: TGCAGTGCTACAAGAGACAGCTACGAGCAGTACGTC. Protein: CSATRDSYEQYV. The chain recombines TRBV20-1 with TRBJ2-7, with D perhaps matching TRBD1 (5 bases). The germline V gene has CDR1 DFQATT and CDR2 SNEGSKA (reference sequence). The V end was cut by 4 bases, the J end by 3 bases, with 10 bases between. The CDR3 has 12 amino acids.

This clonotype has a handful of counts. V gene TRBV29-1 combines with J gene TRBJ2-5, with a tentative D call TRBD2 (5 bases). The germline V gene encodes CDR1 SQVTM and CDR2 ANQGSEA. This CDR3 has 11 residues. Trimming left V 4 bases short and J 9 bases short, with 12 bases between. The CDR3 nucleotides are TGCAGCGTTGGCGGGCAGGAGGCCCAGTACTTC. Protein product: CSVGGQEAQYF.

The V call is TRBV15, the J call TRBJ2-2; D possibly corresponds to TRBD2 (5 bases). V was clipped by 8 bases and J by 1 base, with 20 bases between them. The CDR3 contains 17 residues. CDR1 is LNHNV and CDR2 is YYDKDF in the germline V gene (reference sequence). This CDR3 is CATRRRGTGRNTGELFF. The CDR3 DNA reads TGTGCCACCCGACGACGAGGCACGGGAAGGAACACCGGGGAGCTGTTTTTT.

The V gene is TRBV20-1, the J gene TRBJ2-4, with D hard to call. V dropped 3 bases and J dropped 0 bases, with 6 bases sitting between them. This CDR3 contains 13 residues. From germline, CDR1 is DFQATT and CDR2 SNEGSKA (reference sequence). As DNA, the CDR3 is TGCAGTGCTAGGCGGATAGCCAAAAACATTCAGTACTTC. This sequence encodes CSARRIAKNIQYF.

This clonotype came up a few times. The V gene is TRBV20-1, the J gene TRBJ2-7; 9 nucleotides agree with TRBD2. The CDR3 covers 15 residues. V lost 5 bases, J lost 2 bases, and 10 bases stayed unmatched. Germline V gene data show CDR1 as DFQATT and CDR2 as SNEGSKA (reference sequence). DNA for the CDR3: TGCAGTGCTCAGGCCAGCGGGGGGCTTCCCTACGAGCAGTACGTC. Its translation: CSAQASGGLPYEQYV.

V and J are TRBV12-3 or TRBV12-4 and TRBJ2-7; 12 nucleotides line up with TRBD2. CDR3 length: 14 residues. The trim removed 5 bases at V and 5 bases at J, leaving 4 bases unmatched. CDR3 loop: CASSRTSGVNEQYF. The CDR3 nucleotides are TGTGCCAGCAGTCGGACTAGCGGGGTTAACGAGCAGTACTTC.

This clonotype was observed many times. The chain links TRBV12-3 or TRBV12-4 to TRBJ2-5, with unresolved D. Trimming left V 4 bases short and J 3 bases short, with 12 bases between. The CDR3 has 14 residues. CDR3 loop: CASSYLGREETQYF. CDR3 DNA sequence: TGTGCCAGCAGTTACCTCGGACGGGAAGAGACCCAGTACTTC.

The rearrangement joins TRBV12-3 or TRBV12-4 to TRBJ1-4; TRBD1 matches at 7 bases. The CDR3 totals 13 residues. The V segment lost 6 bases and the J segment 10 bases; nucleotides outside the gene matches: 8. CDR3: CASSPRGQLKLFF. CDR3 coding DNA: TGTGCCAGCAGCCCCCGGGGACAGCTAAAACTGTTTTTT.